Ten or more counts support the clone carrying this T cell receptor (beta chain). Its specificity is not known. These data belong to a study of CD8 T cells in ankylosing spondylitis. Study findings and constraints: Researchers reportedly found disease-linked clones significantly enriched in matched ankylosing spondylitis synovial fluid. Disease-linked clones were found to be CD8+ and relatively rare in peripheral blood. Several highly homologous variants formed a TCR beta motif that appeared characteristic of ankylosing spondylitis blood.

Germline loops: CDR1 MNHEY, CDR2 SMNVEV (reference sequence). CDR3 length: 14 amino acids. V was cut by 6 bases and J by 6 bases, with 15 bases left in between. Quantitative molecular-barcoded 5'-RACE generated the TCR beta libraries. TCRdb ran MiXCR on the 5' RACE reads and lists one entry per CDR3 protein. The table records 350,000 or so distinct CDR3 sequences, about 9.9% of them present only once. The V gene is TRBV27, the J gene TRBJ1-5, with D possibly being TRBD1 (5 bases). The receptor was derived from a female donor with ankylosing spondylitis or in good health (not recorded which). The sequencing sample was made of blood, either unsorted or a sorted T cell fraction (not recorded which). The CDR3: CASSPRGFTQPQHF. The CDR3 DNA reads as TGTGCCAGCAGCCCGAGGGGTTTCACTCAGCCCCAGCATTTT.